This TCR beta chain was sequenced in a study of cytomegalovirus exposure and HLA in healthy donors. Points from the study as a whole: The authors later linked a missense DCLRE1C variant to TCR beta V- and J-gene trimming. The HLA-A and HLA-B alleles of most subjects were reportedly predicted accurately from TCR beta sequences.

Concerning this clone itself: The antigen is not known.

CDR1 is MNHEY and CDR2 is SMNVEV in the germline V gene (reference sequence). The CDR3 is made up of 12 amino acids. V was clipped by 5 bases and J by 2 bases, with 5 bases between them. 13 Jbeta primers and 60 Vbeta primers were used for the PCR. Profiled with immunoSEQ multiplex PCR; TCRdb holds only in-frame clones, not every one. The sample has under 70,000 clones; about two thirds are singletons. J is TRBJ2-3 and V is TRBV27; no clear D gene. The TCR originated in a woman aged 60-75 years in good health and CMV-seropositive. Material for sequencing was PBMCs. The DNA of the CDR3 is TGTGCCAGCAGTCCCTCCACAGATACGCAGTATTTT. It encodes CASSPSTDTQYF.